These 32 T cell receptor beta chains share one sample of origin, sequenced in a study of shared clonotypes between healthy human individuals. Measured with immunoSEQ multiplex PCR; TCRdb has only the in-frame clones, and not every one. Counted here are some 1,100,000 clones, 75% to 80% occurring once; the ten biggest clones make up under 0.6%. Sequenced material: memory CD4+ T cells from PBMCs. The subset here: CD45RA-negative fraction. The receptors derive from a man aged 18 to 35 in good health. Some clones in this sample may be carry-over from other donors' samples.

J is TRBJ2-1 and V is TRBV5-1; 7 bases fit TRBD1. Germline values: CDR1 SGHRS, CDR2 YFSETQ. J gave up 4 bases and V 5 bases, and 3 bases lay outside the gene matches. The CDR3 spans 13 residues. CDR3 in DNA: TGCGCCAGCAGAGGGACAGAGTACAATGAGCAGTTCTTC. Translation: CASRGTEYNEQFF.

The genes are TRBV18 and TRBJ2-7, with TRBD2 matching 7 bases. Germline values: CDR1 KGHSH, CDR2 LQKENI. The CDR3 length is 14 residues. Trimming at V came to 6 bases and at J to 3 bases, leaving 8 bases not matched to a gene. The CDR3 spells CASSRGLERYEQYF. In DNA form, the CDR3 reads TGTGCCAGCTCCAGAGGACTAGAACGCTACGAGCAGTACTTC.

This clone appeared a few times. CDR3: CASKDSTHTDTQYF. CDR3 in DNA: TGTGCCAGTAAGGACTCCACACACACAGATACGCAGTATTTT. The V gene is TRBV6-6, the J gene TRBJ2-3; a possible D gene is TRBD2 (5 bases). Germline V gene data show CDR1 as MNHNY and CDR2 as SVGAGI (reference sequence). Deletions cut 9 bases from V and 2 bases from J, with 15 bases between. The CDR3 is 14 amino acids.

The CDR3 sequence: CASSSSLGGLRTDTQYF. CDR3 bases: TGTGCCAGCTCGTCTTCGTTAGGGGGGCTTCGCACAGATACGCAGTATTTT. The rearrangement uses TRBV18 and TRBJ2-3; D may match TRBD1 or TRBD2 (6 bases each). Trimming took 6 bases from V and 1 from J, leaving 20 bases between them. From germline, CDR1 is KGHSH and CDR2 LQKENI. The CDR3 is 17 amino acids.

The chain carries TRBV30 and TRBJ2-7; 10 bases are a match to TRBD1. This CDR3 is 14 amino acids long. Germline assignment: CDR1 GTSNPN and CDR2 SVGIG (reference sequence). The V and J ends lost 2 bases and 2 bases, in that order; junction bases with no gene match: 3. CDR3 coding DNA: TGTGCCTGGAGTAAGACAGGGGGCGCCTACGAGCAGTACTTC. This translates into CAWSKTGGAYEQYF. Supplemented by reference TRBV30 and TRBJ2-7, the full variable domain reads SQTIHQWPATLVQPVGSPLSLECTVEGTSNPNLYWYRQAAGRGLQLLFYSVGIGQISSEVPQNLSASRPQDRQFILSSKKLLLSDSGFYLCAWSKTGGAYEQYFGPGTRLTVT.

V gene TRBV18 combines with J gene TRBJ1-3, with D unclear. CDR1 and CDR2 (germline): KGHSH, LQKENI. V lost 2 bases, J lost 0 bases, and 11 bases lay in between. The CDR3 is made up of 16 amino acids. CDR3 DNA: TGTGCCAGCTCACCATCCCAAGCCACCTCTGGAAACACCATATATTTT. Its protein is CASSPSQATSGNTIYF. The variable domain in full, with the rest retrieved from reference TRBV18 and TRBJ1-3, is NAGVMQNPRHLVRRRGQEARLRCSPMKGHSHVYWYRQLPEEGLKFMVYLQKENIIDESGMPKERFSAEFPKEGPSILRIQQVVRGDSAAYFCASSPSQATSGNTIYFGEGSWLTVV.

This chain links TRBV28 with TRBJ1-1; D is unclear. Looked up from germline, CDR1 is MDHEN and CDR2 is SYDVKM. The CDR3 spans 12 residues. Trimming removed 6 bases from V and 8 bases from J, with 13 bases in between. The CDR3 protein is CASSSPGREAFF. CDR3 bases: TGTGCCAGCAGCTCCCCGGGGAGGGAAGCTTTCTTT.

The chain couples TRBV4-1 to TRBJ2-7; D may be TRBD1 (5 bases). V was clipped by 3 bases and J by 2 bases, with 14 bases between them. CDR1 MGHRA and CDR2 YSYEKL come from the germline V gene. The CDR3 length is 15 residues. CDR3: CASSHQQGSAYEQYF. The CDR3 bases are TGCGCCAGCAGCCACCAGCAGGGATCGGCCTACGAGCAGTACTTC.

This rearrangement joins TRBV7-9 to TRBJ2-3, with D possibly TRBD1 on 5 matching bases. Germline V lookup: CDR1 SEHNR, CDR2 FQNEAQ (reference sequence). Trimming shortened V by 2 bases and J by 2 bases, and 11 bases separated the two germline ends. The CDR3 sequence is 15 residues long. The CDR3 DNA reads as TGTGCCAGCAGCTTAAAAGGGGCCTCCACAGATACGCAGTATTTT. Residues: CASSLKGASTDTQYF.

The sample holds a few counts of this clone. CDR3: CASSEATGTGGLNEQYF. CDR3 in DNA: TGTGCCAGCAGTGAGGCTACCGGGACAGGGGGCTTGAACGAGCAGTACTTC. The rearrangement links TRBV6-1 to TRBJ2-7, with 12 bases matching TRBD1. The V and J ends lost 3 bases and 5 bases, in that order; junction bases with no gene match: 11. The germline V gene encodes CDR1 MNHNS and CDR2 SASEGT. This CDR3 is 17 amino acids long.

The V call is TRBV28, the J call TRBJ2-4, with a tentative D call TRBD2 (5 bases). Germline loops: CDR1 MDHEN, CDR2 SYDVKM. The length of the CDR3 is 17 residues. V was pared by 6 bases and J by 0 bases, with 18 bases between. CDR3 nucleotides: TGTGCCAGCAGCCATGGACTTTGGAGGACAGCCAAAAACATTCAGTACTTC. It translates to CASSHGLWRTAKNIQYF.

The chain has TRBV21-1 and TRBJ1-3; TRBD1, the table's D call, was not compared with the DNA. TRBV21-1 represents a pseudogene. CDR3 length equals 17 residues. The CDR3 sequence: CASSKQGLRRCGNTIYF. DNA for the CDR3: TGTGCCAGCAGCAAACAGGGGCTACGGAGATGCGGAAACACCATATATTTT.

This chain connects TRBV28 to TRBJ2-5; 10 bases are shared with TRBD2. CDR3 size: 15 residues. Germline loops: CDR1 MDHEN, CDR2 SYDVKM. The V segment lost 3 bases and the J segment 5 bases; nucleotides outside the gene matches: 6. In nucleotides, the CDR3 is TGTGCCAGCAGTTTCCTAGCGGGAGATGGGGAGACCCAGTACTTC. The encoded protein is CASSFLAGDGETQYF.

Comments on this clone: Other DNA sequences in this specimen translate into the identical CDR3. The chain combines TRBV5-1 with TRBJ2-5; 7 bases map to TRBD1. CDR3 length: 13 residues. Germline V gene data show CDR1 as SGHRS and CDR2 as YFSETQ. V dropped 4 bases and J dropped 1; count of bases not matched to a gene: 1. Here the CDR3 reads CASSRDSQETQYF. DNA for the CDR3: TGCGCCAGCAGCAGGGACAGCCAAGAGACCCAGTACTTC.

This chain uses TRBV4-1 with TRBJ1-2; D perhaps matches TRBD1 (6 bases). This CDR3 has 16 residues. Trimming cost V 4 bases and J 4 bases, with 19 bases left between them. The V gene's germline CDR1 is MGHRA and CDR2 YSYEKL. The CDR3 region has the DNA TGCGCCAGCAGCCCCAATAACAGGGTGAGGAGCTATGGCTACACCTTC. It codes for CASSPNNRVRSYGYTF.

The chain uses TRBV25-1 and TRBJ2-7, with no clear D. Trimming took off 8 bases at V and 1 base at J, with 12 bases between the two ends. This CDR3 spans 13 amino acids. Germline V gives CDR1 MGHDK, CDR2 SYGVNS. The CDR3 loop reads CASVGAQSYEQYF. The DNA for the CDR3 is TGTGCCAGCGTTGGCGCGCAGTCCTACGAGCAGTACTTC.

The chain has TRBV5-1 and TRBJ2-7, with D tentatively TRBD2 (5 bases). The germline V gene has CDR1 SGHRS and CDR2 YFSETQ. Trimming cost V 1 base and J 1 base, with 15 bases left between them. This CDR3 has 16 residues. The CDR3 DNA sequence: TGCGCCAGCAGCTTGAGCAGCGGTGCGGGTTCCTACGAGCAGTACTTC. Its protein is CASSLSSGAGSYEQYF.

The gene calls are TRBV9 and TRBJ2-1; TRBD2 is a possible D gene (6 bases). V lost 0 bases to trimming and J lost 1 base, with 8 bases between them. From germline, CDR1 is SGDLS and CDR2 YYNGEE. The CDR3 runs 15 residues. CDR3 nucleotides: TGTGCCAGCAGCGTAGCGCGGGAATCCTACAATGAGCAGTTCTTC. Its translation: CASSVARESYNEQFF.

V is TRBV28 and J is TRBJ2-1; 7 bases fit TRBD2. CDR1 is MDHEN, CDR2 SYDVKM, per germline. This CDR3 region has 17 residues. The V segment lost 1 base and the J segment 2 bases; nucleotides outside the gene matches: 8. The CDR3 loop is CASSLSDAGAPYNEQFF. For the CDR3, the DNA is TGTGCCAGCAGTTTATCCGATGCGGGAGCTCCCTACAATGAGCAGTTCTTC.

In its sample, this clone was seen a few times. V gene TRBV21-1 combines with J gene TRBJ1-1. TRBV21-1 is termed a pseudogene. The CDR3 contains 16 residues. CDR3 protein: CASSKLRQGGRTEAFF. The DNA for the CDR3 is TGTGCCAGCAGCAAATTGAGGCAGGGGGGGAGGACTGAAGCTTTCTTT.

The chain is built from TRBV29-1 and TRBJ1-2; D gene unclear. This CDR3 spans 13 amino acids. V shed 2 bases and J shed 8 bases, with 15 bases lying between them. CDR1 SQVTM and CDR2 ANQGSEA come from the germline V gene. The CDR3 DNA follows: TGCAGCGTTGAAAAGGGCTTAATGGGAGGCTACACCTTC. Its protein is CSVEKGLMGGYTF.

The chain recombines TRBV28 with TRBJ2-7; 15 bases match TRBD2. V lost 2 bases, J lost 0 bases, and 14 bases stayed unmatched. Germline values: CDR1 MDHEN, CDR2 SYDVKM. The CDR3 totals 21 residues. CDR3 in amino acids: CASSLLPRTSGRAWFSYEQYF. CDR3 sequence (DNA): TGTGCCAGCAGTTTACTACCTCGGACTAGCGGGAGGGCCTGGTTCTCCTACGAGCAGTACTTC.

The chain couples TRBV28 to TRBJ2-5; 8 bases agree with TRBD1. The CDR3 is 16 amino acids. V dropped 8 bases and J dropped 4; count of bases not matched to a gene: 15. Germline V gene lookup returns CDR1 MDHEN and CDR2 SYDVKM. CDR3 residues: CASGGTGRTRAETQYF. The CDR3 DNA follows: TGTGCCAGCGGCGGGACAGGCCGTACGAGAGCAGAGACCCAGTACTTC. Together with reference TRBV28 and TRBJ2-5, the CDR3 gives the full variable domain: DVKVTQSSRYLVKRTGEKVFLECVQDMDHENMFWYRQDPGLGLRLIYFSYDVKMKEKGDIPEGYSVSREKKERFSLILESASTNQTSMYLCASGGTGRTRAETQYFGPGTRLLVL.

This chain connects TRBV19 to TRBJ1-4; D call uncertain. Trimming cost V 5 bases and J 0 bases, with 16 bases left between them. This CDR3 is 17 amino acids long. Germline loops: CDR1 LNHDA, CDR2 SQIVND (reference sequence). CDR3 protein: CASSSPGSPATNEKLFF. The CDR3 region has the DNA TGTGCCAGTAGTTCCCCGGGCAGTCCGGCAACTAATGAAAAACTGTTTTTT.

This clone was picked up one time. The V call is TRBV28, the J call TRBJ2-5; no clear D gene. The V gene lost 3 bases and the J gene lost 2 bases, with 7 bases spanning the gap. The germline CDR1 and CDR2 sequences are MDHEN and SYDVKM. CDR3 length: 13 residues. The CDR3 reads CASSFRRQETQYF. The CDR3 DNA reads TGTGCCAGCAGTTTTAGACGGCAAGAGACCCAGTACTTC.

The V gene is TRBV11-2, the J gene TRBJ2-7, with D maybe TRBD2 (5 bases). V lost 1 base, J lost 2 bases, and 9 bases lay in between. The CDR3 is 14 residues long. The germline CDR1 and CDR2 sequences are SGHAT and FQNNGV. The CDR3 spells CASSLGGGTYEQYF. The CDR3 coding sequence is TGTGCCAGCAGCTTAGGAGGAGGCACCTACGAGCAGTACTTC.

As regards this clone: In the same sample, other DNA sequences code for this CDR3. The chain links TRBV5-1 to TRBJ2-1; 15 bases match TRBD2. This CDR3 is built from 16 residues. The germline V gene has CDR1 SGHRS and CDR2 YFSETQ. V gave up 2 bases and J gave up 4 bases; unmatched junction bases: 1. CDR3 sequence (DNA): TGCGCCAGCAGCTTTGGACTAGCGGGAGGGTACAATGAGCAGTTCTTC. It codes for CASSFGLAGGYNEQFF.

This clone was found a few times. The rearrangement joins TRBV7-3 to TRBJ2-1; unclear D gene. Germline values: CDR1 SGHTA, CDR2 FQGTGA. The CDR3 runs 13 residues. Trimming removed 0 bases from V and 9 bases from J, with 9 bases in between. Here the CDR3 reads CASSLTTDSEQFF. The CDR3 DNA follows: TGTGCCAGCAGCTTAACCACGGATAGTGAGCAGTTCTTC.

The chain uses TRBV5-1 and TRBJ2-7; D is undetermined. The V end lost 0 bases, the J end lost 2 bases, and 12 bases lay between the germline ends. Germline assignment: CDR1 SGHRS and CDR2 YFSETQ. The CDR3 spans 15 residues. CDR3 protein: CASSLVVTGTYEQYF. CDR3 coding DNA: TGCGCCAGCAGCTTGGTTGTGACTGGGACCTACGAGCAGTACTTC. Together with reference TRBV5-1 and TRBJ2-7, the CDR3 gives the full variable domain: KAGVTQTPRYLIKTRGQQVTLSCSPISGHRSVSWYQQTPGQGLQFLFEYFSETQRNKGNFPGRFSGRQFSNSRSEMNVSTLELGDSALYLCASSLVVTGTYEQYFGPGTRLTVT.

J is TRBJ2-2 and V is TRBV4-3; 9 bases line up with TRBD1. Looked up from germline, CDR1 is LGHNA and CDR2 is YSLEER. There are 15 residues in the CDR3. V was clipped by 5 bases and J by 3 bases; unmatched bases: 4. This CDR3 is CASSTGTGYTGELFF. The CDR3 DNA is TGCGCCAGCAGCACCGGGACAGGGTACACCGGGGAGCTGTTTTTT.

V usage is TRBV5-1 and J usage is TRBJ1-1; maybe TRBD1 (5 bases). Germline V lookup: CDR1 SGHRS, CDR2 YFSETQ. Trimming pared 2 bases from V and 1 base from J, leaving 12 bases between. This CDR3 is built from 15 residues. The CDR3 nucleotides are TGCGCCAGCAGCTTAGATCTCGACAGGAACACTGAAGCTTTCTTT. This encodes CASSLDLDRNTEAFF.

The rearrangement uses TRBV5-4 and TRBJ1-3; D unclear. The CDR3 covers 12 residues. Germline V gene data show CDR1 as SGHNT and CDR2 as YYREEE (reference sequence). Deletions cut 4 bases from V and 3 bases from J, with 5 bases between. The CDR3 sequence is CASSIYGNTIYF. Here the CDR3 DNA reads TGTGCCAGCAGCATATATGGAAACACCATATATTTT.